Listed below are T cell receptor beta chains from one sample, sequenced in a study of T cell responses to AZD1222 COVID-19 vaccine. Produced via immunoSEQ multiplex PCR; TCRdb's table is partial and in-frame only. Here the sample spans 150,000 to 200,000 clones, roughly 87% being singletons. Sequences were derived from peripheral blood, sampled 28 days after the second AZD1222 dose. All receptors come from an adult who received the AZD1222 COVID-19 vaccine. Both conserved end residues are part of each CDR3. A D gene is named only where the DNA matches it firmly. Clone size is shown for a subset of rows, as once, few, many or a class of expanded clone.

d_call j_call v_call clone_size cdr3_nt cdr3_aa
. TRBJ2-7 TRBV14 few TGTGCCAGCAGCCAAGCGGGTGGACAGACCTACGAGCAGTACTTC CASSQAGGQTYEQYF
. TRBJ2-7 TRBV27 . TGTGCCAGGTCATCGGGACGGGCAAGGGCCCCCTGGGAGCAGTACTTC CARSSGRARAPWEQYF
. TRBJ2-5 TRBV4-2 . TGTGCCAGCAGCCAAGAGGCCCAGGGGGGTCGTGAGACCCAGTACTTC CASSQEAQGGRETQYF
TRBD1 TRBJ1-1 TRBV4-1 once TGCGCCAGCAGCAGATCAGGGGACAGGGCGGGCGAAGCTTTCTTT CASSRSGDRAGEAFF
. TRBJ2-1 TRBV9 few TGTGCCAGCAGCGTAGCGGGGGGCACCAACAATGAGCAGTTCTTC CASSVAGGTNNEQFF
. TRBJ1-1 TRBV27 . TGTGCCAGCAGTCAAGCAAGTAGCACTGAAGCTTTCTTT CASSQASSTEAFF
. TRBJ1-6 TRBV27 . TGTGCCAGTGCGCCGGGACAAGAAAATTCACCCCTCCACTTT CASAPGQENSPLHF
TRBD2 TRBJ2-1 TRBV19 . TGTGCCAGTGTCGGACTAGCGGACAATGAGCAGTTCTTC CASVGLADNEQFF
. TRBJ2-2 TRBV4-1 . TGCGCCAGCAGCCAAGATGTGAGTCGGGAGAACACCGGGGAGCTGTTTTTT CASSQDVSRENTGELFF
. TRBJ1-1 TRBV5-4 . TGTGCCAGCAGCCAGGGCGGGGGTACACCTGAAGCTTTCTTT CASSQGGGTPEAFF
TRBD2 TRBJ2-7 TRBV19 . TGTGCCAGTAGCGCACCGGGGGGGAGCTCCTACGAGCAGTACTTC CASSAPGGSSYEQYF
TRBD2 TRBJ2-2 TRBV6-2/TRBV6-3 . TGTGCCAGCAGACCTAGCGGGGGGAACACCGGGGAGCTGTTTTTT CASRPSGGNTGELFF